This T cell receptor beta chain is from a study of vaccination effects on CD4 cells after COVID-19. The data were produced by immunoSEQ multiplex PCR, yet TCRdb's version contains in-frame clones alone and is incomplete. The sample has tens of thousands of clones; less than 80% are singletons. The culture ran for approximately nine days before CD4+ T cells were isolated. All study participants received two doses of BNT162b2 or mRNA-1273 vaccine. Half-medium changes using IL-2 medium occurred on days 3 and 7. Note on this clone: Its antigen remains unidentified.

Germline values: CDR1 KGHSH, CDR2 LQKENI. The length of the CDR3 is 12 residues. V lost 2 bases, J lost 7 bases, and 5 bases lay in between. The TCR sequence derives from a human donor who received a COVID-19 vaccine. This chain joins TRBV18 and TRBJ1-4; unclear D gene. The sample here was CD4+ T cells from PBMCs cultured without peptide, taken after COVID-19 vaccination. The CDR3 reads CASSPGFEKLFF. In nucleotides, the CDR3 is TGTGCCAGCTCACCAGGGTTTGAAAAACTGTTTTTT.